This T cell receptor (beta chain) comes out of a study of beta chain features in type 1 diabetes. The whole isolated RNA underwent reverse transcription, so sequencing captured expressed TCRB transcripts. Clones were read by immunoSEQ multiplex PCR, and TCRdb kept only the in-frame ones, dropping some. The sample carries 600,000 or so clones, around 12% recorded once. The V gene end was trimmed by 6 bases and the J gene end by 3 bases; junction bases not matched to a gene: 5. Per the germline V gene, CDR1 is SEHNR and CDR2 is FQNEAQ (reference sequence). This CDR3 has 14 amino acids. Whole-study results and caveats: For patients, the naive, central memory and Treg TCRB repertoires appeared more alike than for healthy donors. Moderate but significant shortening of TCRB CDR3s was recorded in all four CD4+ subsets from Type 1 diabetes patients.

For this clone: Antigen specificity is unknown.

The V and J genes are TRBV7-9 and TRBJ2-3, with 8 positions matching TRBD1. This receptor was taken from a man between 25 and 39 years old with type 1 diabetes. Sequencing was performed on naive CD4+ T cells from blood. CDR3 in DNA: TGTGCCAGCAGACACGGACAGGGAACAGATACGCAGTATTTT. Translating it yields CASRHGQGTDTQYF.